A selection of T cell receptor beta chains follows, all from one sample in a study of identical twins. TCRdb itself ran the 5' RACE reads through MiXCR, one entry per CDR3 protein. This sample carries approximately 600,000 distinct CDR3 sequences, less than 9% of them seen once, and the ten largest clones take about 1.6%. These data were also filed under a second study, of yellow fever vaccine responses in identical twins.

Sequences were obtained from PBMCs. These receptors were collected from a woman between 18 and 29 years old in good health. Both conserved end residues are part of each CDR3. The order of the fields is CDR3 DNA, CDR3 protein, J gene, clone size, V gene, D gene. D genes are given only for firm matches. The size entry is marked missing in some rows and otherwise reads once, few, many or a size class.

cdr3_nt: TGTGCCACCAGCAGAGATGCGGCCCCCACCTACGAGCAGTACTTC
cdr3_aa: CATSRDAAPTYEQYF
j_call: TRBJ2-7
clone_size: .
v_call: TRBV15
d_call: .

cdr3_nt: TGTGCCAGCAGTACCGGACTTGGCTACAATGAGCAGTTCTTC
cdr3_aa: CASSTGLGYNEQFF
j_call: TRBJ2-1
clone_size: .
v_call: TRBV27
d_call: .

cdr3_nt: TGTGCCAGCAGTTACTCCCTCTGGGACGAGCAGTACTTC
cdr3_aa: CASSYSLWDEQYF
j_call: TRBJ2-7
clone_size: many
v_call: TRBV6-2/TRBV6-3
d_call: .

cdr3_nt: TGTGCCATCAGAGTTAGCGGGAGGGCCGGCACAGATACGCAGTATTTT
cdr3_aa: CAIRVSGRAGTDTQYF
j_call: TRBJ2-3
clone_size: .
v_call: TRBV10-3
d_call: TRBD2

cdr3_nt: TGTGCCAGCAGCCCGCGTCCGGGACCTGAAGCTTTCTTT
cdr3_aa: CASSPRPGPEAFF
j_call: TRBJ1-1
clone_size: few
v_call: TRBV7-9
d_call: .

cdr3_nt: TGCGCCAGCAGCCATGGGTTGGAGGCAGCCGTCGAGACCCAGTACTTC
cdr3_aa: CASSHGLEAAVETQYF
j_call: TRBJ2-5
clone_size: .
v_call: TRBV4-1
d_call: .

cdr3_nt: TGCGCCAGCAGCACGATGACAGGGGACACTGAAGCTTTCTTT
cdr3_aa: CASSTMTGDTEAFF
j_call: TRBJ1-1
clone_size: many
v_call: TRBV5-1
d_call: TRBD1

cdr3_nt: TGCGCCAGCAGCTTCCCGCTAGCGGGAGTAAAAGATACGCAGTATTTT
cdr3_aa: CASSFPLAGVKDTQYF
j_call: TRBJ2-3
clone_size: few
v_call: TRBV5-1
d_call: TRBD2

cdr3_nt: TGTGCCAGCAGCCAAACAGGGTTACAAGAGACCCAGTACTTC
cdr3_aa: CASSQTGLQETQYF
j_call: TRBJ2-5
clone_size: .
v_call: TRBV7-9
d_call: .

cdr3_nt: TGTGCCAGCAGCCAAGACCCAGGGATCCCCCAAGAGACCCAGTACTTC
cdr3_aa: CASSQDPGIPQETQYF
j_call: TRBJ2-5
clone_size: .
v_call: TRBV4-2
d_call: .

cdr3_nt: TGCGCCAGCAGCTGGGAGCGGGGGACCGAGTTCTTC
cdr3_aa: CASSWERGTEFF
j_call: TRBJ2-1
clone_size: .
v_call: TRBV5-1
d_call: TRBD2

cdr3_nt: TGCGCCAGCAGTGGACAGGGGGTTCAGCCCCAGCATTTT
cdr3_aa: CASSGQGVQPQHF
j_call: TRBJ1-5
clone_size: few
v_call: TRBV10-2
d_call: TRBD1

cdr3_nt: TGTGCCAGCAAAGAACAGGGACGCGGGGCTGAAGCTTTCTTT
cdr3_aa: CASKEQGRGAEAFF
j_call: TRBJ1-1
clone_size: .
v_call: TRBV12-3/TRBV12-4
d_call: .

cdr3_nt: TGCAGTGCTAGCGGGGACAGGGGATCCCAAGAGACCCAGTACTTC
cdr3_aa: CSASGDRGSQETQYF
j_call: TRBJ2-5
clone_size: many
v_call: TRBV20-1
d_call: TRBD1

cdr3_nt: TGTGCCACCCAAGGGGCAAGGAACTATGGCTACACCTTC
cdr3_aa: CATQGARNYGYTF
j_call: TRBJ1-2
clone_size: many
v_call: TRBV12-3/TRBV12-4
d_call: .

cdr3_nt: TGTGCCAGCAGCTCTGGACTAGCGGGGAACAGGGAGACCCAGTACTTC
cdr3_aa: CASSSGLAGNRETQYF
j_call: TRBJ2-5
clone_size: once
v_call: TRBV5-6
d_call: TRBD2

cdr3_nt: TGCGCCAGCAGCCATTACAGGGATAGCACAGATACGCAGTATTTT
cdr3_aa: CASSHYRDSTDTQYF
j_call: TRBJ2-3
clone_size: few
v_call: TRBV4-1
d_call: .

cdr3_nt: TGTGCCTGCAGTCCCCGGACTAGCTTACATAAGGGGGAGACCCAGTACTTC
cdr3_aa: CACSPRTSLHKGETQYF
j_call: TRBJ2-5
clone_size: once
v_call: TRBV12-3/TRBV12-4
d_call: TRBD2

cdr3_nt: TGTGCCAGCAGCAAAGGACAGGAAAATTCACCCCTCCACTTT
cdr3_aa: CASSKGQENSPLHF
j_call: TRBJ1-6
clone_size: few
v_call: TRBV7-9
d_call: TRBD1

cdr3_nt: TGTGCCAGCAGCCTTCGGGGGGACAGGGAAACCGGGGAGCTGTTTTTT
cdr3_aa: CASSLRGDRETGELFF
j_call: TRBJ2-2
clone_size: .
v_call: TRBV7-2
d_call: TRBD1

cdr3_nt: TGTGCCAGCAGCTCCCCACCCCTAACGGGGGGATTAGAGACCCAGTACTTC
cdr3_aa: CASSSPPLTGGLETQYF
j_call: TRBJ2-5
clone_size: few
v_call: TRBV7-9
d_call: TRBD2

cdr3_nt: TGTGCCAGCAGTTACGGCGTAGCGGGAGGGAGCTCCTACAATGAGCAGTTCTTC
cdr3_aa: CASSYGVAGGSSYNEQFF
j_call: TRBJ2-1
clone_size: .
v_call: TRBV6-5
d_call: TRBD2

cdr3_nt: TGTGCCAGCAGTTACCCACCGGACAGGGGCTACGAGCAGTACTTC
cdr3_aa: CASSYPPDRGYEQYF
j_call: TRBJ2-7
clone_size: many
v_call: TRBV12-3/TRBV12-4
d_call: TRBD1

cdr3_nt: TGTGCCAGCAGCCAAGGAGCCGGACAGCCTAAACCCTATGGCTACACCTTC
cdr3_aa: CASSQGAGQPKPYGYTF
j_call: TRBJ1-2
clone_size: .
v_call: TRBV4-2
d_call: .

cdr3_nt: TGTGCCAGCAGTTACTCGAATTCAGGGGGGGCTTTCAATCAGCCCCAGCATTTT
cdr3_aa: CASSYSNSGGAFNQPQHF
j_call: TRBJ1-5
clone_size: few
v_call: TRBV6-2/TRBV6-3
d_call: TRBD1

cdr3_nt: TGTGCCAGCAGTTCGACAGGCGAAGGAGATACGCAGTATTTT
cdr3_aa: CASSSTGEGDTQYF
j_call: TRBJ2-3
clone_size: .
v_call: TRBV28
d_call: .

cdr3_nt: TGTGCCAGCAGCGGACAGGGAGACGAGCAGTACTTC
cdr3_aa: CASSGQGDEQYF
j_call: TRBJ2-7
clone_size: few
v_call: TRBV28
d_call: TRBD1

cdr3_nt: TGCAGTGCTAGAGATAGAGGGTTGAGCACTGAAGCTTTCTTT
cdr3_aa: CSARDRGLSTEAFF
j_call: TRBJ1-1
clone_size: few
v_call: TRBV20-1
d_call: .

cdr3_nt: TGTGCCAGCAGCCCGATAGCTCTACCCGTGAAAGATACGCAGTATTTT
cdr3_aa: CASSPIALPVKDTQYF
j_call: TRBJ2-3
clone_size: few
v_call: TRBV14
d_call: .

cdr3_nt: TGTGCCAGCAGCATAACAGGGTTAGTCTACAATGAGCAGTTCTTC
cdr3_aa: CASSITGLVYNEQFF
j_call: TRBJ2-1
clone_size: .
v_call: TRBV7-2
d_call: .

cdr3_nt: TGTGCCAGCAGTTACGGGTCGGGGAAAGAGACCCAGTACTTC
cdr3_aa: CASSYGSGKETQYF
j_call: TRBJ2-5
clone_size: .
v_call: TRBV6-5
d_call: .

cdr3_nt: TGCGCCAGCAAGGGGCCTACGCGAAAAGATACGCAGTATTTT
cdr3_aa: CASKGPTRKDTQYF
j_call: TRBJ2-3
clone_size: .
v_call: TRBV4-1
d_call: .

cdr3_nt: TGCGCCACCCTGGCCGGGCTAGCGGGAGTTGGGTACGAGCAGTACTTC
cdr3_aa: CATLAGLAGVGYEQYF
j_call: TRBJ2-7
clone_size: .
v_call: TRBV10-2
d_call: TRBD2

cdr3_nt: TGCAGTGCTAGAGATCTTGGGACTAGCGGTTTCCAGCAGTACTTC
cdr3_aa: CSARDLGTSGFQQYF
j_call: TRBJ2-7
clone_size: .
v_call: TRBV20-1
d_call: TRBD2

cdr3_nt: TGTGCCAGCAGTGAAAGTGGGGCGCGCGAGACCCAGTACTTC
cdr3_aa: CASSESGARETQYF
j_call: TRBJ2-5
clone_size: .
v_call: TRBV25-1
d_call: .

cdr3_nt: TGTGCCAGCAGCCAAATCCACAATGAGCAGTTCTTC
cdr3_aa: CASSQIHNEQFF
j_call: TRBJ2-1
clone_size: few
v_call: TRBV14
d_call: .

cdr3_nt: TGTGCCAGCAACCCACCCGGACAGGGGACTCTCCACTCCTACAATGAGCAGTTCTTC
cdr3_aa: CASNPPGQGTLHSYNEQFF
j_call: TRBJ2-1
clone_size: many
v_call: TRBV12-3/TRBV12-4
d_call: TRBD1

cdr3_nt: TGTGCCAGCAGTTATCACCGACTAGCGGGGGGGACTGAGCAGTTCTTC
cdr3_aa: CASSYHRLAGGTEQFF
j_call: TRBJ2-1
clone_size: .
v_call: TRBV6-5
d_call: TRBD2

cdr3_nt: TGTGCCACCAGTGACCCCGGACAGTCGGTAGGCTACACCTTC
cdr3_aa: CATSDPGQSVGYTF
j_call: TRBJ1-2
clone_size: .
v_call: TRBV24-1
d_call: .

cdr3_nt: TGTGCCAGCAGTCCCCCGACAGGTTTCCACACTGAAGCTTTCTTT
cdr3_aa: CASSPPTGFHTEAFF
j_call: TRBJ1-1
clone_size: many
v_call: TRBV28
d_call: .

cdr3_nt: TGTGCCAGCAGTTTTCGGCCCTACAATGAGCAGTTCTTC
cdr3_aa: CASSFRPYNEQFF
j_call: TRBJ2-1
clone_size: many
v_call: TRBV27
d_call: .

cdr3_nt: TGTGCCATCAGTGAGGGGACAGGGGTGGGTCTGGAGCAGTACTTC
cdr3_aa: CAISEGTGVGLEQYF
j_call: TRBJ2-7
clone_size: few
v_call: TRBV10-3
d_call: TRBD1

cdr3_nt: TGCAGCGTTAATGGACAAGAGACCCAGTACTTC
cdr3_aa: CSVNGQETQYF
j_call: TRBJ2-5
clone_size: .
v_call: TRBV29-1
d_call: .

cdr3_nt: TGTGCCAGCAGCTTACCGGGACTAGCGGGAGGGCATGAGCAGTTCTTC
cdr3_aa: CASSLPGLAGGHEQFF
j_call: TRBJ2-1
clone_size: .
v_call: TRBV7-2
d_call: TRBD2

cdr3_nt: TGCGCCAGCAGCTTGGGGGCATATAGCTCCGGCACAGATACGCAGTATTTT
cdr3_aa: CASSLGAYSSGTDTQYF
j_call: TRBJ2-3
clone_size: few
v_call: TRBV5-1
d_call: .